The 8 T cell receptor beta chains reported below all come from one sample, sequenced in a study of CD8 T cells in ankylosing spondylitis. Study results and limitations: One TCR beta motif, made up of several highly homologous variants, appeared characteristic of ankylosing spondylitis blood.

MiXCR, run by TCRdb on the 5' RACE reads, gives a single entry per CDR3 protein. The table shows a few hundred thousand distinct CDR3 sequences, with about an eighth occurring only once. These receptors lack a known antigen. Sequences were obtained from blood, either unsorted or a sorted T cell fraction (not recorded which). All receptors come from a male donor with ankylosing spondylitis.

This clonotype was seen repeatedly, ten times or more. The chain carries TRBV9 and TRBJ2-7; 9 bases map to TRBD1. The CDR3 runs 12 residues. V shed 6 bases and J 12 bases; nucleotides not matched to a gene: 10. From germline, CDR1 is SGDLS and CDR2 YYNGEE. The CDR3 DNA follows: TGTGCCAGCACAACCGGGACAGGGCTCCTGTACTTC. Protein: CASTTGTGLLYF.

The genes are TRBV9 and TRBJ2-3, with 9 positions matching TRBD2. This CDR3 comprises 18 residues. CDR1 SGDLS and CDR2 YYNGEE come from the germline V gene. J lost 5 bases, V lost 0 bases, and 13 bases had no gene match. CDR3 sequence: CASSVAQAGGLDRDTQYF. The CDR3 DNA reads TGTGCCAGCAGCGTAGCTCAGGCGGGGGGGCTAGATCGAGATACGCAGTATTTT. The variable domain in full, with the rest retrieved from reference TRBV9 and TRBJ2-3, is DSGVTQTPKHLITATGQRVTLRCSPRSGDLSVYWYQQSLDQGLQFLIQYYNGEERAKGNILERFSAQQFPDLHSELNLSSLELGDSALYFCASSVAQAGGLDRDTQYFGPGTRLTVL.

V is TRBV5-1 and J is TRBJ2-7; TRBD1 is a possible D gene (5 bases). Germline V gene lookup returns CDR1 SGHRS and CDR2 YFSETQ. Trimming took off 7 bases at V and 0 bases at J, with 11 bases between the two ends. The length of the CDR3 is 13 residues. CDR3 protein: CASGADSSYEQYF. CDR3 sequence (DNA): TGCGCCAGCGGGGCAGATAGCTCCTACGAGCAGTACTTC. Full variable domain (rest looked up from reference TRBV5-1 and TRBJ2-7): KAGVTQTPRYLIKTRGQQVTLSCSPISGHRSVSWYQQTPGQGLQFLFEYFSETQRNKGNFPGRFSGRQFSNSRSEMNVSTLELGDSALYLCASGADSSYEQYFGPGTRLTVT.

V is TRBV28 and J is TRBJ2-7; 8 bases agree with TRBD1. The CDR3 contains 15 residues. Germline assignment: CDR1 MDHEN and CDR2 SYDVKM. The CDR3 spells CVSMDREVANYEQYF. The CDR3, as DNA: TGTGTCTCGATGGACAGGGAGGTTGCGAACTACGAGCAGTACTTC.

This clonotype was seen only a few times. CDR3 nucleotides: TGTGCCAGCAGCTTAGGATGGACTAGCGGGATGGGAGGAGAGACCCAGTACTTC. Translation: CASSLGWTSGMGGETQYF. This rearrangement joins TRBV11-2 to TRBJ2-5, with TRBD2 identical over 12 bases. The CDR3 consists of 18 residues. Germline V gene lookup returns CDR1 SGHAT and CDR2 FQNNGV. The J segment lost 4 bases and the V segment lost 1 base, leaving 10 bases of the junction unmatched.

The V gene is TRBV20-1, the J gene TRBJ2-2; 8 bases map to TRBD2. V was clipped by 4 bases and J by 4 bases; unmatched bases: 8. This CDR3 has 15 amino acids. Germline CDR1 DFQATT, CDR2 SNEGSKA (reference sequence). In DNA form, the CDR3 reads TGCAGTGCTATCCCCGGGGGGGGGCTCACCGGGGAGCTGTTTTTT. It yields the protein CSAIPGGGLTGELFF.

CDR3: CASSRMTGFQETQYF. CDR3 DNA sequence: TGTGCCAGCAGTCGTATGACAGGGTTTCAAGAGACCCAGTACTTC. The chain joins TRBV27 to TRBJ2-5; 7 bases map to TRBD1. The CDR3 has 15 residues. CDR1 is MNHEY, CDR2 SMNVEV, per germline (reference sequence). J lost 2 bases, V lost 5 bases, and 8 bases had no gene match.

V and J are TRBV6-1 and TRBJ2-1; 9 bases align to TRBD2. The length of the CDR3 is 18 residues. Germline V gene data show CDR1 as MNHNS and CDR2 as SASEGT. Trimming at V came to 7 bases and at J to 8 bases, leaving 21 bases not matched to a gene. Here the CDR3 reads CASTTAPAGGFHWDEQFF. CDR3 sequence (DNA): TGTGCCAGCACCACGGCGCCAGCGGGAGGATTTCACTGGGATGAGCAGTTCTTC.